This T cell receptor (beta chain) was retrieved from a study of regulatory T cells in long-lasting Graves disease. Findings of the study overall: The small sample size may have reduced accuracy. Preferential use of TRBV28, TRBJ1-2 and TRBJ2-5 was seen in persistent disease. Peripheral blood was the sole material, not thyroid tissue.

As to this clonotype: Its antigen remains unidentified.

Assembly of TCR beta libraries relied on iRepertoire HTBI primers together with Arm-PCR of CDR3 regions. MiXCR, run by TCRdb on the multiplex PCR reads, gives a single entry per CDR3 protein. Counted here are about 420,000 distinct CDR3 sequences, about a quarter occurring once; the ten biggest clones make up approximately 25%. The time point here: persistent/refractory GD, antithyroid drugs over 5 years with positive TRAb. PBMC-extracted RNA yielded the TCR library. Tubes containing EDTA received around 9.5 milliliters of drawn peripheral blood. The germline CDR1 and CDR2 sequences are GTSNPN and SVGIG (reference sequence). The CDR3 has 15 residues. V was pared by 1 base and J by 7 bases, with 20 bases between.

The clonotype originates from a female donor with Graves disease. The chain links TRBV30 to TRBJ2-7; D possibly uses TRBD1 or TRBD2 (5 bases each). The input for sequencing was peripheral blood mononuclear cells (PBMCs), taken when the disease was refractory, from a patient treated with antithyroid drugs. CDR3 sequence: CAWSGPGPTVGEQYF. CDR3 nucleotides: TGTGCCTGGAGTGGTCCGGGGCCCACGGTCGGTGAGCAGTACTTC.